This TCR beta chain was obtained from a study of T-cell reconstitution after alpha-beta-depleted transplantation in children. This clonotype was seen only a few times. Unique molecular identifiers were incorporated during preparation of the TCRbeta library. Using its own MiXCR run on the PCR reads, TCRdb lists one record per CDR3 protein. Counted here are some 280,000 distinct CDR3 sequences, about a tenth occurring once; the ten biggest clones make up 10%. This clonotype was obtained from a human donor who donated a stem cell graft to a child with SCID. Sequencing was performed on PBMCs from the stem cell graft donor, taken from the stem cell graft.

CDR3 region: CASSFGGRGNYGYTF. In DNA form, the CDR3 reads TGTGCCAGCAGTTTTGGGGGACGAGGAAACTATGGCTACACCTTC. This chain links TRBV28 with TRBJ1-2, with D possibly matching TRBD1 (5 bases). Trimming removed 3 bases from V and 2 bases from J, with 13 bases in between. The CDR3 length is 15 residues. Per germline, CDR1 MDHEN and CDR2 SYDVKM.